This T cell receptor beta chain derives from a study of shared clonotypes between healthy human individuals. TCRdb's table, derived via immunoSEQ multiplex PCR, lists solely in-frame clones and lacks some. The sample lists 330,000 or so clones; less than 85% were seen once. V lost 0 bases and J lost 4, with 14 bases in between. The CDR3 loop spans 16 amino acids. Germline assignment: CDR1 MNHNS and CDR2 SASEGT. The J gene is TRBJ2-3, the V gene TRBV6-1; maybe TRBD1 (6 bases). This clonotype was sampled from a man aged 25 to 45 in good health. Source material: memory CD4+ T cells sorted from blood. Subset meaning: CD45RA-negative fraction. CDR3 in DNA: TGTGCCAGCAGTGAAGCCGGGACAATTATCCCAGATACGCAGTATTTT. Its translation is CASSEAGTIIPDTQYF.